This record looks at one T cell receptor beta chain sequence and its context. In its sample, this clone was seen a few times. The specificity of this receptor is unknown. No much larger clone is present one base from it, and per-base qualities are unavailable. None of the patients had been given any treatment before thyroid surgery. Using T-cell receptor beta sequencing, the study looked back at clinical samples from patients collected from about 2012 to 2018. The library relied on PCR. The instrument was an Illumina HiSeq 4000. High-throughput sequencing was used to profile the TCR beta-chain CDR3 region of each patient. The paper's data handling went like this. The researchers built a classifier to tell apart papillary thyroid cancer patients with distant metastasis, based on CDR3 differences among clinicopathological groups. The Shannon index was used to measure repertoire diversity, and the Morisita-Horn index was used to measure how similar tumor and blood repertoires were. TCRdb took the public reads, trimmed them with fastp at Q25, ran MiXCR for clone calling and kept in-frame beta chains. These V and J calls originate from TCRdb's pipeline instead of the authors' own analysis. A total of approximately 5,200 clones appear in this sample, about 35% of them only once. The ten largest clones add up to about 22% of the sample.

There are 13 amino acids in the CDR3, from cysteine to phenylalanine inclusive. Kept here is only the CDR3 DNA, which spans 39 bases and is read in frame from base 1. The germline V gene supplies CDR1 MNHEY and CDR2 SVGAGI. V was cut back by 2 bases and J by 5 bases, leaving a gap of 8 bases between them. This sample stems from a study of metastatic and nonmetastatic thyroid tumors (TCRdb year 2020). Concerning the study at large: For patients with malignant and with benign thyroid disease, the researchers compared repertoires between peripheral blood samples and tumor or nodule tissue samples. Overall study outcomes, separate from this receptor: In both blood and tumor samples, malignant tumors were reported to have significantly higher TCR beta diversity than benign nodules.

The chain is assembled from TRBV6-5 and TRBJ2-3; the D gene identity is not certain. Sequencing input: adjacent normal tissue. This TCR derives from a female donor with papillary thyroid cancer or a benign thyroid nodule (not recorded which). Some clones in this sample may be carry-over from other donors' samples. The base sequence is TGTGCCAGCAGTTACGGGCGCGAAGATACGCAGTATTTT. Translated, it reads CASSYGREDTQYF.